Below are 27 T cell receptor beta chains sequenced from a single sample in a study of beta chain features in type 1 diabetes. Expressed TCRB transcripts were sequenced because the entire RNA isolate underwent reverse transcription. TCRdb's copy holds only in-frame clones and misses some; the assay was immunoSEQ multiplex PCR. The sample records a few hundred thousand clones, about 14% being singletons. Specimen: central memory CD4+ T cells from blood. The receptors stem from a man aged 25-45 years in good health.

Only a few counts were recorded for this clone. This rearrangement joins TRBV11-2 to TRBJ2-1; 10 bases match TRBD2. Germline CDR1 reads SGHAT; CDR2 reads FQNNGV. V shed 1 base, J shed 15 bases, and the junction held 9 bases outside the gene matches. CDR3 length equals 14 residues. The CDR3: CASSLGTSGQGPFF. In DNA form, the CDR3 reads TGTGCCAGCAGCTTAGGGACTAGCGGTCAGGGACCGTTCTTC.

This chain connects TRBV15 to TRBJ2-1, with D hard to call. Germline values: CDR1 LNHNV, CDR2 YYDKDF (reference sequence). The V end lost 0 bases, the J end lost 3 bases, and 6 bases lay between the germline ends. CDR3 size: 14 residues. The CDR3 DNA sequence: TGTGCCACCAGCAGAGATCGGTACTACAATGAGCAGTTCTTC. It codes for CATSRDRYYNEQFF.

This clone was counted ten times or more. J is TRBJ2-1 and V is TRBV19, with D uncertain. Germline CDR1 reads LNHDA; CDR2 reads SQIVND (reference sequence). The V end was cut by 0 bases, the J end by 5 bases, with 8 bases between. The length of the CDR3 is 14 residues. For the CDR3, the DNA is TGTGCCAGTAGTATAGATCGATTGGACAATGAGCAGTTCTTC. Protein product: CASSIDRLDNEQFF. Full variable domain (rest looked up from reference TRBV19 and TRBJ2-1): DGGITQSPKYLFRKEGQNVTLSCEQNLNHDAMYWYRQDPGQGLRLIYYSQIVNDFQKGDIAEGYSVSREKKESFPLTVTSAQKNPTAFYLCASSIDRLDNEQFFGPGTRLTVL.

V is TRBV14 and J is TRBJ2-7, with D unresolved. The germline CDR1 and CDR2 sequences are SGHDN and FVKESK. The CDR3 is 13 amino acids. V was cut by 1 base and J by 3 bases, with 7 bases left in between. CDR3 protein: CASSQVLRYEQYF. In DNA form, the CDR3 reads TGTGCCAGCAGCCAAGTCTTGCGCTACGAGCAGTACTTC.

The chain has TRBV7-2 and TRBJ1-1, with 11 bases aligning to TRBD1. The trim removed 5 bases at V and 4 bases at J, leaving 9 bases unmatched. The CDR3 is made up of 16 amino acids. Germline V gene lookup returns CDR1 SGHTA and CDR2 FQGNSA. This CDR3 reads CASSTWGQGVVTEAFF. The DNA for the CDR3 is TGTGCCAGCAGCACCTGGGGACAGGGGGTGGTCACTGAAGCTTTCTTT.

This chain joins TRBV6-5 and TRBJ2-5; 9 nucleotides line up with TRBD1. After removal of 6 bases from V and 2 bases from J, the junction contained 1 base not matched to a gene. This CDR3 has 13 amino acids. Looked up from germline, CDR1 is MNHEY and CDR2 is SVGAGI. The CDR3 loop reads CASRDRGQETQYF. DNA of the CDR3: TGTGCCAGCAGAGACAGGGGGCAAGAGACCCAGTACTTC.

The V and J genes are TRBV27 and TRBJ1-6; a possible D gene is TRBD1 (5 bases). The CDR3 has 15 residues. Germline V CDR1 and CDR2: MNHEY, SMNVEV (reference sequence). The V end was cut by 6 bases, the J end by 5 bases, with 14 bases between. CDR3 nucleotide sequence: TGTGCCAGCAGGTCGAATGAGGGGAATAATTCACCCCTCCACTTT. Residues: CASRSNEGNNSPLHF.

This chain uses TRBV6-5 with TRBJ1-5; a possible D gene is TRBD1 (5 bases). The V and J ends lost 8 bases and 4 bases respectively, with 9 bases between them. The CDR3 loop spans 12 amino acids. Germline V lookup: CDR1 MNHEY, CDR2 SVGAGI. CDR3 sequence reads: CASGDRNQPQHF. The CDR3 nucleotides are TGTGCCAGCGGGGACCGGAATCAGCCCCAGCATTTT.

This clone came up a few times. V is TRBV6-6 and J is TRBJ1-1; D is uncertain. CDR3 length: 11 amino acids. The V and J ends lost 4 bases and 8 bases respectively, with 8 bases between them. Germline V gene data show CDR1 as MNHNY and CDR2 as SVGAGI (reference sequence). The CDR3 bases are TGTGCCAGCAGTTCGACAAGAGAAGCTTTCTTT. Its protein is CASSSTREAFF.

The gene calls are TRBV4-1 and TRBJ1-3; unclear D gene. Germline V CDR1 and CDR2: MGHRA, YSYEKL. This CDR3 region has 13 residues. V lost 1 base, J lost 4 bases, and 5 bases lay in between. The CDR3 coding sequence is TGCGCCAGCAGCCAAGCGACAGGAAACACCATATATTTT. As protein: CASSQATGNTIYF.

This chain joins TRBV4-2 and TRBJ2-1, with 7 bases identical to TRBD2. The CDR3 is 17 amino acids. Trimming cost V 3 bases and J 13 bases; bases outside gene matches: 21. Germline CDR1 reads LGHNA; CDR2 reads YNFKEQ. The CDR3 here is CASSQALEASGSWGQFF. The CDR3 DNA sequence: TGTGCCAGCAGCCAGGCCCTTGAGGCTAGCGGCTCGTGGGGCCAGTTCTTC.

The table lists this clone with a few counts. The chain has TRBV11-2 and TRBJ2-3, with 7 bases lining up with TRBD2. V dropped 5 bases and J dropped 2; count of bases not matched to a gene: 4. This CDR3 has 14 residues. Germline-derived CDR1 and CDR2 are SGHAT and FQNNGV. CDR3 sequence (DNA): TGTGCCAGCAGCCGGACTAGGAACACAGATACGCAGTATTTT. Translation: CASSRTRNTDTQYF.

V gene TRBV5-6 combines with J gene TRBJ1-1; the D gene is possibly TRBD1 (6 bases). Trimming removed 0 bases from V and 6 bases from J, with 15 bases in between. The CDR3 has 15 amino acids. CDR1 and CDR2 from the germline V gene are SGHDT and YYEEEE. The CDR3 nucleotides are TGTGCCAGCAGCTTGGAACAGGGATATTCTCCTGAAGCTTTCTTT. Residues: CASSLEQGYSPEAFF.

A few counts support this clone. The V call is TRBV9, the J call TRBJ2-7, with 7 positions matching TRBD2. The trim removed 4 bases at V and 9 bases at J, leaving 22 bases unmatched. This CDR3 has 17 amino acids. CDR1 and CDR2 (germline): SGDLS, YYNGEE. The CDR3 region has the DNA TGTGCCAGCAGCTCCCACAGCGGAGGGGCGGGAGAGTTGGTGCAGTACTTC. Protein: CASSSHSGGAGELVQYF.

CDR3 DNA sequence: TGTGCCAGCAGCCCCGCCGGCTATAGCAATCAGCCCCAGCATTTT. It specifies CASSPAGYSNQPQHF. The chain has TRBV6-1 and TRBJ1-5; D ambiguous. Germline V gene sequence: CDR1 MNHNS, CDR2 SASEGT. Deletions cut 6 bases from V and 0 bases from J, with 12 bases between. There are 15 residues in the CDR3.

The chain has TRBV6-4 and TRBJ2-3, with 9 bases lining up with TRBD2. The CDR3 is made up of 16 amino acids. V trimming: 7 bases; J trimming: 2 bases; junction bases outside the gene matches: 10. The V gene's germline CDR1 is MRHNA and CDR2 SNTAGT. The CDR3 nucleotides read TGTGCCAGCAACAGGACTAGCGAGCCCCTCACAGATACGCAGTATTTT. It is translated as CASNRTSEPLTDTQYF.

This clone was seen a handful of times. The chain couples TRBV18 to TRBJ2-5; no definite D call. V shed 6 bases and J shed 1 base, with 3 bases lying between them. In germline, CDR1 is KGHSH, CDR2 LQKENI. There are 11 residues in the CDR3. CDR3 in DNA: TGTGCCAGCTCGGCCCAAGAGACCCAGTACTTC. Translating it yields CASSAQETQYF.

This clone showed up just a few times. The chain combines TRBV18 with TRBJ1-1, with D perhaps TRBD1 (6 bases). The germline V and J ends were trimmed by 4 bases and 6 bases, with 15 bases remaining between them. CDR3 length equals 14 residues. Per germline, CDR1 KGHSH and CDR2 LQKENI. As DNA, the CDR3 is TGTGCCAGCTCACAGAAAACAGGGAGCTCTGAAGCTTTCTTT. Translated, it gives CASSQKTGSSEAFF.

The table lists this clone with a few counts. CDR3 DNA sequence: TGTGCCAGCAGTACCATGAGGGCCCCCTACGAGCAGTACGTC. Protein: CASSTMRAPYEQYV. The chain combines TRBV6-6 with TRBJ2-7, with TRBD2 as a possible D gene (5 bases). The CDR3 consists of 14 residues. Trimming took 5 bases from V and 2 from J, leaving 13 bases between them. CDR1 is MNHNY and CDR2 is SVGAGI in the germline V gene (reference sequence).

This chain joins TRBV19 and TRBJ2-7; D tentatively fits TRBD1 or TRBD2 (5 bases each). In germline, CDR1 is LNHDA, CDR2 SQIVND (reference sequence). CDR3 length: 14 amino acids. V lost 5 bases, J lost 2 bases, and 13 bases lay in between. CDR3 sequence: CASSPGTITYEQYV. The CDR3 DNA follows: TGTGCCAGTAGTCCCGGGACCATTACCTACGAGCAGTACGTC.

The chain couples TRBV7-2 to TRBJ1-3; 8 nucleotides agree with TRBD1. This CDR3 contains 15 residues. V was clipped by 5 bases and J by 4 bases; unmatched bases: 7. Germline CDR1 and CDR2: SGHTA and FQGNSA. CDR3 region: CASSLTTGAGNTIYF. Here the CDR3 DNA reads TGTGCCAGCAGCCTAACGACAGGGGCAGGAAACACCATATATTTT.

The V call is TRBV29-1, the J call TRBJ2-2; perhaps TRBD2 as D (6 bases). V was shortened by 2 bases and J by 5 bases, with 15 bases between the two germline ends. The CDR3 has 15 amino acids. Germline V lookup: CDR1 SQVTM, CDR2 ANQGSEA. The CDR3 DNA is TGCAGCGTTGAATCCGCAGATGGGGGGACCGGGGAGCTGTTTTTT. Translated: CSVESADGGTGELFF.

J is TRBJ1-1 and V is TRBV27; unclear D gene. Germline CDR1 and CDR2: MNHEY and SMNVEV (reference sequence). Trimming took off 4 bases at V and 6 bases at J, with 12 bases between the two ends. The CDR3 has 13 amino acids. The CDR3 DNA is TGTGCCAGCAGTTATAAAGGGCCCTCTGAAGCTTTCTTT. Translating it yields CASSYKGPSEAFF.

This clone occurred a few times. This sequence joins TRBV19 and TRBJ1-1; 8 bases are shared with TRBD1. CDR1 and CDR2 (germline): LNHDA, SQIVND (reference sequence). This CDR3 has 16 amino acids. The V and J ends lost 4 bases and 1 base, in that order; junction bases with no gene match: 8. For the CDR3, the DNA is TGTGCCAGTAGTACTACAGGGGGAACGAGGAACACTGAAGCTTTCTTT. Translation: CASSTTGGTRNTEAFF.

V and J are TRBV5-6 and TRBJ2-5; D unresolved. Germline V gene sequence: CDR1 SGHDT, CDR2 YYEEEE. The CDR3 has 14 residues. Trimming removed 0 bases at V and 4 bases at J, with 10 bases between. The CDR3 DNA is TGTGCCAGCAGCTTGGTGGTGGCCGGAGAGACCCAGTACTTC. Amino acid sequence: CASSLVVAGETQYF.

A few counts support this clone. The V call is TRBV29-1, the J call TRBJ1-3; D remains ambiguous. The CDR3 length is 14 residues. V dropped 0 bases and J dropped 0 bases, with 6 bases sitting between them. Germline CDR1 SQVTM, CDR2 ANQGSEA. This chain's CDR3 is CSVEEESSGNTIYF. Here the CDR3 DNA reads TGCAGCGTTGAAGAGGAGAGCTCTGGAAACACCATATATTTT.

This clone has ten or more counts. This chain joins TRBV10-2 and TRBJ2-1, with 9 bases identical to TRBD1. The CDR3 length is 13 residues. CDR1 is WSHSY and CDR2 is SAAADI in the germline V gene. J lost 6 bases, V lost 6 bases, and 3 bases had no gene match. The chain's CDR3 is CASRGQGLNEQFF. CDR3 bases: TGCGCCAGCAGGGGACAGGGTCTCAATGAGCAGTTCTTC.